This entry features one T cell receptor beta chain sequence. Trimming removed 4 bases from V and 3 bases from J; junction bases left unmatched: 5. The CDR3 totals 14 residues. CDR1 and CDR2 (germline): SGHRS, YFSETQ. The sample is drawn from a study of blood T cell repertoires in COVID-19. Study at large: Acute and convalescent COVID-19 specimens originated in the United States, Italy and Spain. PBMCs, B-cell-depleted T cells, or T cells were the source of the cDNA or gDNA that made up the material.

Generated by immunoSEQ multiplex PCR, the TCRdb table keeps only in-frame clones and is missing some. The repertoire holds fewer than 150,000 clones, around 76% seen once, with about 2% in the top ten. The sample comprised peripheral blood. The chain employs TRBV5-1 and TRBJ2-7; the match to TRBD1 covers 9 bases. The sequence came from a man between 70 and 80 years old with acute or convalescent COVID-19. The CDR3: CASSPGQGGYEQYF. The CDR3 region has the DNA TGCGCCAGCAGCCCGGGACAGGGAGGCTACGAGCAGTACTTC. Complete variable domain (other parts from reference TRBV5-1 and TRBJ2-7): KAGVTQTPRYLIKTRGQQVTLSCSPISGHRSVSWYQQTPGQGLQFLFEYFSETQRNKGNFPGRFSGRQFSNSRSEMNVSTLELGDSALYLCASSPGQGGYEQYFGPGTRLTVT.